One and the same sample provided the 14 T cell receptor beta chains below, sequenced in a study of control samples from healthy donors and cancer patients. The repertoire was sequenced with immunoSEQ multiplex PCR; TCRdb's copy has only in-frame clones and lacks some. The table shows 75,000 to 95,000 clones, with more than 70% occurring only once. The specimen was blood. These receptors originate from a woman in her forties or fifties in good health.

V is TRBV6-5 and J is TRBJ1-2, with 11 nucleotides matching TRBD1. After removal of 8 bases from V and 8 bases from J, the junction contained 7 bases not matched to a gene. The CDR3 loop spans 13 amino acids. Germline V gives CDR1 MNHEY, CDR2 SVGAGI. The CDR3 region is CASSGQGAPGYTF. CDR3 DNA sequence: TGTGCCAGCTCCGGACAGGGGGCGCCCGGCTACACCTTC.

The chain couples TRBV25-1 to TRBJ1-6, with 8 positions matching TRBD1. The CDR3 covers 14 residues. Germline-derived CDR1 and CDR2 are MGHDK and SYGVNS. Losses at the gene ends were 4 bases for V and 6 bases for J; bases not matched to a gene: 2. The CDR3, as DNA: TGTGCCAGCAGTGCAGGGGGCCCTAATTCACCCCTCCACTTT. This sequence encodes CASSAGGPNSPLHF.

The chain uses TRBV18 and TRBJ1-2; D gene unclear. CDR1 and CDR2 (germline): KGHSH, LQKENI. V was trimmed by 3 bases and J by 1 base, leaving 15 bases between them. CDR3 length: 16 residues. The CDR3 is CASSPGLSSLNYGYTF. The CDR3 DNA sequence: TGTGCCAGCTCACCGGGATTGTCAAGCCTTAACTATGGCTACACCTTC.

The V call is TRBV5-4, the J call TRBJ2-3; TRBD1 aligns across 8 bases. The trim removed 3 bases at V and 3 bases at J, leaving 3 bases unmatched. This CDR3 has 14 amino acids. CDR1 and CDR2 from the germline V gene are SGHNT and YYREEE (reference sequence). The CDR3 DNA reads as TGTGCCAGCAGCTGGACAGGGATTACAGATACGCAGTATTTT. Translated, it gives CASSWTGITDTQYF.

The chain links TRBV19 to TRBJ2-7; 10 bases match TRBD1. Per the germline V gene, CDR1 is LNHDA and CDR2 is SQIVND (reference sequence). The CDR3 extends over 16 amino acids. J lost 6 bases, V lost 4 bases, and 12 bases had no gene match. The CDR3 nucleotides read TGTGCCAGTAGTAGGGCATTCCGGGACAGGGGAGGCGAGCAGTACTTC. The encoded protein is CASSRAFRDRGGEQYF.

Worth noting for this clone: One end of the junction does not line up with germline, which may come from a read error. Other DNA sequences of this sample code for an identical CDR3. This chain uses TRBV18 with TRBJ2-2; D is perhaps TRBD1 (7 bases). Germline CDR1 reads KGHSH; CDR2 reads LQKENI. This CDR3 has 15 amino acids. The CDR3, as DNA: TGCGCCAGCTCACCACTGGAGGGGGCCAACGGGGAGCTGTTTTTT. Protein: CASSPLEGANGELFF.

The chain employs TRBV2 and TRBJ1-5; D ambiguous. Germline values: CDR1 SNHLY, CDR2 FYNNEI. Trimming removed 7 bases at V and 6 bases at J, with 13 bases between. This CDR3 has 13 amino acids. CDR3 in DNA: TGTGCCAGCATAAGGGAGGGCGGTCAGCCCCAGCATTTT. Protein product: CASIREGGQPQHF.

The chain uses TRBV5-4 and TRBJ1-2; D is unclear. The CDR3 spans 13 residues. Germline CDR1 SGHNT, CDR2 YYREEE (reference sequence). Trimming pared 0 bases from V and 3 bases from J, leaving 6 bases between. The CDR3 reads CASSLEHDYGYTF. CDR3 sequence (DNA): TGTGCCAGCAGCTTGGAACATGACTATGGCTACACCTTC.

The chain carries TRBV2 and TRBJ1-6; D gene uncertain. The CDR3 runs to 15 residues. Looked up from germline, CDR1 is SNHLY and CDR2 is FYNNEI. The V gene lost 3 bases and the J gene lost 6 bases, with 12 bases spanning the gap. The CDR3 DNA reads TGTGCCAGCAGTGAGTTGGCAGTCGGTAATTCACCCCTCCACTTT. This sequence encodes CASSELAVGNSPLHF.

This sequence joins TRBV13 and TRBJ1-1; tentative D call: TRBD1 (6 bases). Trimming pared 5 bases from V and 11 bases from J, leaving 15 bases between. Germline loops: CDR1 PRHDT, CDR2 FYEKMQ (reference sequence). The CDR3 consists of 12 residues. The CDR3 bases are TGTGCCAGCAGCGCGCTCGGACAGTTGGCTTTCTTT. Translating gives CASSALGQLAFF.

The chain has TRBV5-1 and TRBJ2-2; D not resolved. Germline V gene sequence: CDR1 SGHRS, CDR2 YFSETQ. The CDR3 spans 16 residues. Deletions cut 3 bases from V and 3 bases from J, with 15 bases between. The CDR3 nucleotides are TGCGCCAGCAGCTCTGGCAGCCGGGTGGACACCGGGGAGCTGTTTTTT. Translation gives CASSSGSRVDTGELFF.

This chain links TRBV6-5 with TRBJ1-4; TRBD1 aligns across 8 bases. This CDR3 region has 14 residues. Trimming cost V 5 bases and J 7 bases; bases outside gene matches: 6. Per germline, CDR1 MNHEY and CDR2 SVGAGI. The CDR3 spells CASSQLGQGEKLFF. The CDR3 region has the DNA TGTGCCAGCAGTCAACTTGGACAGGGTGAAAAACTGTTTTTT.

The rearrangement links TRBV6-5 to TRBJ1-1; D might be TRBD1 (5 bases). The CDR3 sequence is 13 residues long. V lost 6 bases, J lost 3 bases, and 11 bases lay in between. Germline values: CDR1 MNHEY, CDR2 SVGAGI. The CDR3 nucleotides read TGTGCCAGCAGAAACGACAGATACACTGAAGCTTTCTTT. As protein: CASRNDRYTEAFF.

This rearrangement joins TRBV7-9 to TRBJ2-6, with D possibly TRBD2 on 5 matching bases. The V end was cut by 4 bases, the J end by 0 bases, with 13 bases between. CDR3 length: 17 amino acids. Germline CDR1 reads SEHNR; CDR2 reads FQNEAQ (reference sequence). This CDR3 is CASSSFYGSSGANVLTF. DNA for the CDR3: TGTGCCAGCAGCTCCTTTTATGGGAGCTCTGGGGCCAACGTCCTGACTTTC.